Listed below are T cell receptor beta chains from one sample, sequenced in a study of CD8 T cells in ankylosing spondylitis. TCRdb analysed the 5' RACE reads with MiXCR anew, one entry per CDR3 protein. The table includes around 890,000 distinct CDR3 sequences, about an eighth detected once. The specimen sequenced was blood, either unsorted or a sorted T cell fraction (not recorded which). The receptors originated from a male donor with ankylosing spondylitis. CDR3s include the opening cysteine and the closing phenylalanine or tryptophan. A D gene is named only where the DNA matches it firmly. A clone size is listed for some rows: how often the clone was seen (once, few, many), or a class if it is expanded.

d_call,j_call,clone_size,v_call,cdr3_aa,cdr3_nt
NA,TRBJ2-5,NA,TRBV20-1,CSASDQQETQYF,TGCAGTGCTAGCGACCAGCAAGAGACCCAGTACTTC
NA,TRBJ2-7,many,TRBV20-1,CSTPGASGREQYF,TGCAGTACACCGGGGGCTAGCGGAAGGGAGCAGTACTTC
NA,TRBJ1-2,many,TRBV12-3/TRBV12-4,CASNRFVGQPNYGYTF,TGTGCCAGCAATCGATTTGTTGGACAACCGAACTATGGCTACACCTTC
TRBD1,TRBJ1-2,NA,TRBV12-5,CASDLNHRGGGYTF,TGTGCTAGTGATTTGAACCACAGGGGAGGTGGCTACACCTTC
NA,TRBJ2-1,few,TRBV5-1,CASSLGRQIIQFF,TGCGCCAGCAGCTTGGGGCGGCAGATTATACAGTTCTTC
TRBD1,TRBJ1-5,NA,TRBV25-1,CASKGASNQPQHF,TGTGCCAGCAAGGGGGCCAGTAATCAGCCCCAGCATTTT
NA,TRBJ1-1,NA,TRBV28,CASSWSGYTEAFF,TGTGCCAGCAGTTGGTCAGGGTACACTGAAGCTTTCTTT
NA,TRBJ2-1,few,TRBV11-2,CASSYLEISVNEQFF,TGTGCCAGCAGCTACCTAGAGATTAGTGTTAATGAGCAGTTCTTC
NA,TRBJ1-1,few,TRBV10-3,CAISDRVDTEAFF,TGTGCCATCAGTGACAGGGTGGACACTGAAGCTTTCTTT
TRBD2,TRBJ2-3,few,TRBV7-2,CASSLNGGGAADTQYF,TGTGCCAGCAGCTTAAATGGCGGGGGGGCCGCAGATACGCAGTATTTT
NA,TRBJ2-7,many,TRBV29-1,CSVFSATYEQYF,TGCAGCGTTTTCTCAGCTACCTACGAGCAGTACTTC
NA,TRBJ2-2,NA,TRBV20-1,CSARSGQLRPGELFF,TGCAGTGCTAGGTCGGGACAACTCAGGCCCGGGGAGCTGTTTTTT
NA,TRBJ1-2,NA,TRBV7-6,CASSLVDGAGYTF,TGTGCCAGCAGCTTAGTGGATGGGGCTGGCTACACCTTC
TRBD2,TRBJ2-1,NA,TRBV20-1,CSAGGRAIDEQFF,TGCAGTGCAGGCGGGAGGGCCATCGATGAGCAGTTCTTC
NA,TRBJ1-1,few,TRBV5-1,CASSRSQGFSEAFF,TGCGCCAGCAGCCGATCTCAGGGGTTTTCTGAAGCTTTCTTT
NA,TRBJ2-3,few,TRBV5-1,CASSLNGIRTDTQYF,TGCGCCAGCAGCTTGAACGGAATTCGCACAGATACGCAGTATTTT
NA,TRBJ2-2,many,TRBV7-2,CASSQTSGSGSGELFF,TGTGCCAGCAGCCAGACATCGGGATCCGGATCTGGGGAGCTGTTTTTT
NA,TRBJ2-7,many,TRBV29-1,CSVDMGKRGEQYF,TGCAGCGTTGATATGGGTAAAAGAGGGGAGCAGTACTTC
NA,TRBJ1-2,NA,TRBV5-1,CASSQNSGPNYGYTF,TGCGCCAGCAGCCAGAACAGCGGACCTAACTATGGCTACACCTTC
NA,TRBJ2-5,many,TRBV7-2,CASSRLVQETQYF,TGTGCCAGCAGTCGACTAGTTCAAGAGACCCAGTACTTC
NA,TRBJ1-5,NA,TRBV3-1,CASSPLQGSGPQHF,TGTGCCAGCAGCCCTCTACAGGGCTCCGGGCCCCAGCATTTT
NA,TRBJ2-5,few,TRBV5-1,CASSLVVGLQETQYF,TGCGCCAGCAGCTTGGTGGTGGGGCTCCAAGAGACCCAGTACTTC
NA,TRBJ1-2,NA,TRBV5-1,CASSLGQDTVGYTF,TGCGCCAGCAGCTTGGGACAGGATACAGTTGGCTACACCTTC
NA,TRBJ1-5,many,TRBV7-8,CASSLDGGLQPQHF,TGTGCCAGCAGCTTAGACGGGGGCCTTCAGCCCCAGCATTTT
NA,TRBJ2-2,NA,TRBV6-1,CAARDRFTGELFF,TGTGCCGCCCGGGACCGCTTCACCGGGGAGCTGTTTTTT
NA,TRBJ2-1,few,TRBV19,CASGTSYYNEQFF,TGTGCCAGCGGGACTTCCTACTACAATGAGCAGTTCTTC
NA,TRBJ2-2,few,TRBV20-1,CSARSLTGELFF,TGCAGTGCTAGGAGTTTGACCGGGGAGCTGTTTTTT
TRBD2,TRBJ2-1,NA,TRBV6-2/TRBV6-3,CASGPSGRGSNNEQFF,TGTGCCAGCGGTCCGAGCGGGAGGGGTTCCAACAATGAGCAGTTCTTC
NA,TRBJ1-1,NA,TRBV28,CASSMARPEAFF,TGTGCCAGCAGTATGGCTAGACCTGAAGCTTTCTTT
NA,TRBJ1-2,NA,TRBV24-1,CATSDYRLQYGYTF,TGTGCCACCAGTGATTACCGTCTTCAGTATGGCTACACCTTC
TRBD2,TRBJ2-1,few,TRBV6-2/TRBV6-3,CASSSRPGLAPLTAYNEQFF,TGTGCCAGCAGTTCTCGTCCGGGACTAGCGCCTCTTACCGCCTACAATGAGCAGTTCTTC